The entry below describes one T cell receptor beta chain. Its target is unknown. The data stem from a study of graft-versus-host responses after intestinal transplantation. Turning to the study itself: Recipients were given multivisceral, liver-intestinal, or isolated intestinal transplants. The study gave all recipients anti-thymocyte globulin induction, then tacrolimus and steroids for 2 to 3 years.

Generated by immunoSEQ multiplex PCR, the TCRdb table keeps only in-frame clones and is missing some. The sample yields around 120,000 clones, 85% to 95% seen once. The CDR3 is 14 residues long. V gave up 6 bases and J gave up 5 bases; unmatched junction bases: 7. From germline, CDR1 is MDHEN and CDR2 SYDVKM. Findings of the study overall: Circulating GvH clone levels at their peak were associated with HvG declines (early post-transplant). GvH clones appeared in recipient marrow, some first in ileum or blood.

The rearrangement links TRBV28 to TRBJ2-1; 7 bases are shared with TRBD2. The receptor was derived from a human donor who received an intestinal transplant. The sequenced sample was unstimulated CD4+ T cells sorted from spleen or lymph node cells, obtained before intestinal transplant. The CDR3: CASRGLADDNEQFF. Written as DNA, the CDR3 is TGTGCCAGCAGGGGGCTAGCGGATGACAATGAGCAGTTCTTC.